The clone carrying this T cell receptor beta chain has more than one count but fewer than ten. Its target is unknown. From germline, CDR1 is MGHRA and CDR2 YSYEKL. The CDR3 sequence is 18 residues long. Germline trimming cut 0 bases from V and 4 bases from J; bases unmatched to any gene: 11. This sample is drawn from a study of T-cell memory formation after mild COVID-19. Overall study: Clusters of TCRs were largely donor specific. Whole-study findings and limits: While clones contracting from day 15 to 85 were balanced between CD4 and CD8, later expanders leaned CD4+. Pre-infection memory carried some responding clones, suggesting that cross-reactive memory joined.

Via MiXCR, TCRdb re-called the 5' RACE reads, giving one row per CDR3 protein. This sample has hundreds of thousands of distinct CDR3 sequences, with about a fifth found just once. The sequence came from an adult woman who had mild COVID-19 (a few samples of this study predate the infection). Cell type and time point are not known. Sequencing was done on a sample of PBMCs or a T cell subset sorted from them (not recorded which). This chain joins TRBV4-1 and TRBJ2-7; 11 bases match TRBD2. For the CDR3, the DNA is TGCGCCAGCAGCCAAGATTCATTAGGGACTAGCGGAGTTTACGAGCAGTACTTC. Translation gives CASSQDSLGTSGVYEQYF.